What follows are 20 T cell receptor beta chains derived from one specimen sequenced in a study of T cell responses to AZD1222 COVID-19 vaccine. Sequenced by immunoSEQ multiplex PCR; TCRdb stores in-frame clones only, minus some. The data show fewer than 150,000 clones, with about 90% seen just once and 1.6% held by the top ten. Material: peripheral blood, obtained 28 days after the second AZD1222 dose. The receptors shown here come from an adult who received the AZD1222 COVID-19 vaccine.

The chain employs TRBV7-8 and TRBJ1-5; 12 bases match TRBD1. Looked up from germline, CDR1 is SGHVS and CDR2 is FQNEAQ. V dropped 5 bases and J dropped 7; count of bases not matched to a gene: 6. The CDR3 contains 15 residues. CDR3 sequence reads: CASSLGTGGRQPQHF. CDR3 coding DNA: TGTGCCAGCAGCCTTGGGACAGGGGGCAGGCAGCCCCAGCATTTT. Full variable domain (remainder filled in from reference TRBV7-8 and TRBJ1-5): GAGVSQSPRYKVAKRGQDVALRCDPISGHVSLFWYQQALGQGPEFLTYFQNEAQLDKSGLPSDRFFAERPEGSVSTLKIQRTQQEDSAVYLCASSLGTGGRQPQHFGDGTRLSIL.

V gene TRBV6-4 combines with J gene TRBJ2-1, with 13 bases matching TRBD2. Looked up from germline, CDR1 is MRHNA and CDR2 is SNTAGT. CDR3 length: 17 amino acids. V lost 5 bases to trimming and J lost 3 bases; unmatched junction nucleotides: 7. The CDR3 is CASSPRTSGGVYNEQFF. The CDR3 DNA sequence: TGTGCCAGCAGTCCCAGGACTAGCGGGGGAGTCTACAATGAGCAGTTCTTC.

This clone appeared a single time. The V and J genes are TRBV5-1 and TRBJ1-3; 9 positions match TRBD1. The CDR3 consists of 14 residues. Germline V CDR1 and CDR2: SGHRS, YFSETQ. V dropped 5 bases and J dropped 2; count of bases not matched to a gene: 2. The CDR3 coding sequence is TGCGCCAGCAGACAGGGGGCAGCTGGAAACACCATATATTTT. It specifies CASRQGAAGNTIYF. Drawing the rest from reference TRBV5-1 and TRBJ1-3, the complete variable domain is KAGVTQTPRYLIKTRGQQVTLSCSPISGHRSVSWYQQTPGQGLQFLFEYFSETQRNKGNFPGRFSGRQFSNSRSEMNVSTLELGDSALYLCASRQGAAGNTIYFGEGSWLTVV.

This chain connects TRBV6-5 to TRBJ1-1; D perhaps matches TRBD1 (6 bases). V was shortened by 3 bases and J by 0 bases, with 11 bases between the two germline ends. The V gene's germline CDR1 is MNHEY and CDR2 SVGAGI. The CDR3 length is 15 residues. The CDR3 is CASSYQQGMNTEAFF. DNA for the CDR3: TGTGCCAGCAGTTATCAACAGGGCATGAACACTGAAGCTTTCTTT.

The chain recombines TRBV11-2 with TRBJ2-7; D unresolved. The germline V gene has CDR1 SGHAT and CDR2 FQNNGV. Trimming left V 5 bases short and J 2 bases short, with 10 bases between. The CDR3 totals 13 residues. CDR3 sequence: CASSRLPTYEQYF. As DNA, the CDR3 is TGTGCCAGCAGCCGACTCCCTACCTACGAGCAGTACTTC.

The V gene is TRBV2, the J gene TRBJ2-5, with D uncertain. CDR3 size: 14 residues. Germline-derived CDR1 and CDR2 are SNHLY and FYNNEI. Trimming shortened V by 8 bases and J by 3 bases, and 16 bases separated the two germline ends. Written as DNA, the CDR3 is TGTGCCAGCCCCAAGGTGGCCGTGGAAGAGACCCAGTACTTC. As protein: CASPKVAVEETQYF.

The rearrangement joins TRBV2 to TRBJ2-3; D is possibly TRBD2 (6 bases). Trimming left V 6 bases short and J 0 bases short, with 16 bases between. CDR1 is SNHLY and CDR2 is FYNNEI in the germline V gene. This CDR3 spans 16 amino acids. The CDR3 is CASRRGHSGSTDTQYF. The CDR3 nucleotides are TGTGCCAGCAGAAGGGGCCATAGCGGCAGCACAGATACGCAGTATTTT.

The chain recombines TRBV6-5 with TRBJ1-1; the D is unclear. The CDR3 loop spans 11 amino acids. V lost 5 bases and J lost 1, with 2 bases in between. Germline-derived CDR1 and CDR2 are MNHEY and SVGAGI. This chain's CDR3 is CASSRNTEAFF. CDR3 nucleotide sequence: TGTGCCAGCAGTAGGAACACTGAAGCTTTCTTT.

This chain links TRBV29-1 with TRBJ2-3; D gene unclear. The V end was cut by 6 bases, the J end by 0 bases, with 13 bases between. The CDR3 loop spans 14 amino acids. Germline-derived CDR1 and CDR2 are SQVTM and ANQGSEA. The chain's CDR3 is CSVYTWASTDTQYF. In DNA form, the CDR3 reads TGCAGCGTGTATACGTGGGCTAGCACAGATACGCAGTATTTT.

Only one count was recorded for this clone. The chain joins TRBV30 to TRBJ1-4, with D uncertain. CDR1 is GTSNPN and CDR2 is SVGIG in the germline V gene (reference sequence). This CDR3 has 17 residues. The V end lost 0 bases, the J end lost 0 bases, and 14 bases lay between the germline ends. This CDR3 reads CAWSVVGRRATNEKLFF. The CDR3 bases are TGTGCCTGGAGTGTGGTTGGCAGGAGGGCAACTAATGAAAAACTGTTTTTT.

The chain's CDR3 is CASGTSGKSEQYF. For the CDR3, the DNA is TGTGCCAGCGGGACTAGCGGGAAGAGCGAGCAGTACTTC. This chain links TRBV3-1 (or the pseudogene TRBV3-2) with TRBJ2-7; 13 nucleotides match TRBD2. J was trimmed by 6 bases and V by 8 bases; bases with no gene match: 4. Germline V gene sequence: CDR1 LGHDT, CDR2 YNNKEL (reference sequence). This CDR3 contains 13 residues.

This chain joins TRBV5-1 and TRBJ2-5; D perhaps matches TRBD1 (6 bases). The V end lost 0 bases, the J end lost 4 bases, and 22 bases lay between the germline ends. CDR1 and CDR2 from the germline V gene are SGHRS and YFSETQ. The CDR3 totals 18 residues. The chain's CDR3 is CASSLALTTGRKGETQYF. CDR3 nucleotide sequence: TGCGCCAGCAGCTTGGCCCTAACAACAGGGAGAAAGGGAGAGACCCAGTACTTC.

The CDR3 protein is CASSQIGGGGNSPLHF. CDR3 bases: TGCGCCAGCAGCCAGATCGGTGGGGGGGGTAATTCACCCCTCCACTTT. The gene calls are TRBV5-1 and TRBJ1-6; a weak D match, TRBD1 (5 bases). With 4 bases removed from V and 6 bases from J, the gap between germline ends came to 17 bases. CDR3 length: 16 amino acids. From germline, CDR1 is SGHRS and CDR2 YFSETQ.

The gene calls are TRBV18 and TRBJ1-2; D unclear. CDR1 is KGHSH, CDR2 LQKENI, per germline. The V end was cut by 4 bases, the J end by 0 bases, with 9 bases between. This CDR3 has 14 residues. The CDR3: CASSRAETNYGYTF. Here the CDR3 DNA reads TGTGCCAGCTCACGGGCAGAAACTAACTATGGCTACACCTTC.

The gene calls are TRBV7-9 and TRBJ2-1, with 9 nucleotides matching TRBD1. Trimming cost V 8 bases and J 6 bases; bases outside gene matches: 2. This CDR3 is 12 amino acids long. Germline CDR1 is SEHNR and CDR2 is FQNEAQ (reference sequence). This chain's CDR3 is CASATGGNEQFF. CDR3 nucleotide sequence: TGTGCCAGCGCGACAGGGGGCAATGAGCAGTTCTTC.

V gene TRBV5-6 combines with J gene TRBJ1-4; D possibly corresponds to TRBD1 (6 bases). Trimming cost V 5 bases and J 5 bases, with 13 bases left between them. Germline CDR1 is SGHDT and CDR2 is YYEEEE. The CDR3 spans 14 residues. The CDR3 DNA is TGTGCCAGCAGTTCCGGGACAATGAATGAAAAACTGTTTTTT. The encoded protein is CASSSGTMNEKLFF.

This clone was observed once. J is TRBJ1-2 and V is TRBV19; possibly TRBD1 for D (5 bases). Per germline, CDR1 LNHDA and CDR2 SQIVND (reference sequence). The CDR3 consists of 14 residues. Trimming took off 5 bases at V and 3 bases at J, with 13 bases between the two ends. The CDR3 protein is CASSSSPRDYGYTF. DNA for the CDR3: TGTGCCAGTAGTTCCTCCCCCAGGGACTATGGCTACACCTTC.

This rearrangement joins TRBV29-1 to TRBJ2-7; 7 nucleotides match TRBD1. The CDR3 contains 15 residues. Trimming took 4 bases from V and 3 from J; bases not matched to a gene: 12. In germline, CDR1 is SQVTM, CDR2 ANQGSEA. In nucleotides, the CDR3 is TGCAGCGTTGTGGGCTCGACAGGGAATCTCTACGAGCAGTACTTC. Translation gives CSVVGSTGNLYEQYF.

The DNA for the CDR3 is TGTGCCAGCAGCCCGACTGAGCGGGGGGCAAACACTGAAGCTTTCTTT. Protein product: CASSPTERGANTEAFF. The chain joins TRBV3-1 (or the pseudogene TRBV3-2) to TRBJ1-1; D possibly corresponds to TRBD1 (6 bases). Germline CDR1 is LGHDT and CDR2 is YNNKEL (reference sequence). The ends were cut back, 4 bases at V and 2 bases at J, with 17 bases in the middle. The CDR3 spans 16 residues.

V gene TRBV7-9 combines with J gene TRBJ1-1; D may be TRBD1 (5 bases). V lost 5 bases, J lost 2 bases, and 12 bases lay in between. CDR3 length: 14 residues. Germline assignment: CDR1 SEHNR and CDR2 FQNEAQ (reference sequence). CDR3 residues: CASSTYDSNTEAFF. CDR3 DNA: TGTGCCAGCAGCACATATGACAGTAACACTGAAGCTTTCTTT. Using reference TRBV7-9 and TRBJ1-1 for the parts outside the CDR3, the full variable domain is DTGVSQNPRHKITKRGQNVTFRCDPISEHNRLYWYRQTLGQGPEFLTYFQNEAQLEKSRLLSDRFSAERPKGSFSTLEIQRTEQGDSAMYLCASSTYDSNTEAFFGQGTRLTVV.